The clone carrying this T cell receptor beta chain was seen many times. Its antigen is undetermined. TCRdb reprocessed the 5' RACE reads via MiXCR and lists one record per CDR3 protein. The table lists about 240,000 distinct CDR3 sequences, roughly 10% of them singletons, with approximately 6.6% in the top ten. The data originate from a study of CD8 T cells in ankylosing spondylitis. The study, taken as a whole, reports: With a CD8+ phenotype, disease-linked clones were relatively rare in peripheral blood.

From germline, CDR1 is SGDLS and CDR2 YYNGEE. The junction had 5 bases not matched to a gene; V was cut back by 4 bases and J by 6 bases. The CDR3 is made up of 13 amino acids. This chain joins TRBV9 and TRBJ2-7; the match to TRBD1 covers 9 bases. Sequences were obtained from blood, either unsorted or a sorted T cell fraction (not recorded which). The origin of this receptor is a male donor with ankylosing spondylitis or in good health (not recorded which). Here the CDR3 DNA reads TGTGCCAGCAGCCCGGGACAGGGAATCGAGCAGTACTTC. Its protein product is CASSPGQGIEQYF.